Here is one T cell receptor beta chain with its context. The antigen remains undetermined. This specimen comes from a study of CD8+ T cells in alopecia areata. Study-level findings and limits: Significant decreases in scalp clonality and expanded CD8+ clones followed tofacitinib treatment.

Once RNA had been extracted, it was reverse transcribed into cDNA to act as the sequencing template. Sequenced by immunoSEQ multiplex PCR; TCRdb stores in-frame clones only, minus some. The data contain some 190,000 clones, over 60% of them seen just once; the ten biggest clones take up 0.95% to 1.5%. Germline loops: CDR1 LGHNA, CDR2 YSLEER. This CDR3 contains 17 residues. Unmatched junction bases numbered 9, after V lost 2 bases and J lost 4 bases. Treatment denoted: oral pan-JAK inhibitor, 5-10 mg twice daily. The TCR sequence derives from a human donor with alopecia areata. This specimen was CD4+ T cells sorted from blood, taken at approximately week 42, from a patient treated with tofacitinib. The chain is built from TRBV4-3 and TRBJ2-1; 9 nucleotides match TRBD1. CDR3 nucleotides: TGCGCCAGCAGCCAATACATTGGACAGGGGCCTTACAATGAGCAGTTCTTC. The encoded protein is CASSQYIGQGPYNEQFF.